One and the same sample provided the 9 T cell receptor beta chains below, sequenced in a study of human T cells and chemical hapten exposure. Sample time point: pre-sensitization, week 0. Indicated treatment: therapeutic diphenylcyclopropenone sensitization with weekly scalp DPC. MiXCR was run by TCRdb on the RACE reads, yielding one entry per CDR3 protein. The profile shows tens of thousands of distinct CDR3 sequences, approximately 11% of them singletons. Specimen: whole blood, collected in connection with sensitization to the hapten diphenylcyclopropenone (DPC). The receptors stem from a woman aged 45-60 years with alopecia areata. Some clones in this sample may be carry-over from other donors' samples.

The table lists this clonotype with many counts. The chain couples TRBV7-9 to TRBJ1-2, with D tentatively TRBD1 (5 bases). Germline V gene sequence: CDR1 SEHNR, CDR2 FQNEAQ (reference sequence). Between the trimmed V and J ends, which lost 7 bases and 8 bases, there was a span of 23 bases. CDR3 length: 15 amino acids. The CDR3 here is CASTPGESGRGGYTF. CDR3 sequence (DNA): TGTGCCAGCACTCCGGGGGAGTCCGGGCGCGGGGGCTACACCTTC.

This clonotype occurred many times. The chain carries TRBV12-3 or TRBV12-4 and TRBJ2-7; tentative D call: TRBD1 (6 bases). This CDR3 contains 12 residues. Trimming left V 5 bases short and J 6 bases short, with 11 bases between. The CDR3 region is CASSPGTREQYF. The CDR3 DNA sequence: TGTGCCAGCAGTCCCGGGACACGCGAGCAGTACTTC.

This clonotype was observed many times. V usage is TRBV6-6 and J usage is TRBJ1-1, with 9 bases lining up with TRBD1. The V segment lost 5 bases and the J segment 5 bases; nucleotides outside the gene matches: 12. The CDR3 is made up of 16 amino acids. Germline V lookup: CDR1 MNHNY, CDR2 SVGAGI (reference sequence). The CDR3 sequence is CASSPNVGTGTTEAFF. CDR3 DNA sequence: TGTGCCAGCAGTCCCAATGTCGGGACAGGGACAACTGAAGCTTTCTTT.

The table lists this clonotype with many counts. The chain employs TRBV27 and TRBJ2-1; 7 nucleotides agree with TRBD2. The CDR3 covers 16 residues. Unmatched junction bases numbered 8, after V lost 6 bases and J lost 0 bases. In germline, CDR1 is MNHEY, CDR2 SMNVEV (reference sequence). CDR3 in amino acids: CASSSPSGSSYNEQFF. Written as DNA, the CDR3 is TGTGCCAGCAGCTCGCCTAGCGGAAGCTCCTACAATGAGCAGTTCTTC.

This clonotype showed up many times. The rearrangement links TRBV7-2 to TRBJ1-4; D not certain. CDR1 SGHTA and CDR2 FQGNSA come from the germline V gene. The V end was cut by 2 bases, the J end by 6 bases, with 10 bases between. There are 14 residues in the CDR3. The CDR3 loop reads CASSLRGGDEKLFF. The CDR3 region has the DNA TGTGCCAGCAGCTTACGGGGTGGGGATGAAAAACTGTTTTTT.

The sample holds a few counts of this clonotype. V gene TRBV7-6 combines with J gene TRBJ2-2; D is unresolved. Germline V gene data show CDR1 as SGHVS and CDR2 as FNYEAQ. The CDR3 totals 14 residues. V lost 2 bases and J lost 0, with 4 bases in between. The CDR3 DNA sequence: TGTGCCAGCAGCTTAAAGCCGAACACCGGGGAGCTGTTTTTT. Protein: CASSLKPNTGELFF. Full variable domain (outside the CDR3, taken from reference TRBV7-6 and TRBJ2-2): GAGVSQSPRYKVTKRGQDVALRCDPISGHVSLYWYRQALGQGPEFLTYFNYEAQQDKSGLPNDRFSAERPEGSISTLTIQRTEQRDSAMYRCASSLKPNTGELFFGEGSRLTVL.

This clonotype was seen at least ten times. The chain couples TRBV4-3 to TRBJ2-1, with TRBD2 matching over 8 bases. The CDR3 length is 17 residues. Trimming removed 0 bases from V and 5 bases from J; junction bases left unmatched: 9. Germline CDR1 and CDR2: LGHNA and YSLEER. The CDR3 sequence: CASSQDLSAGGHNEQFF. The CDR3, as DNA: TGCGCCAGCAGCCAAGATCTAAGCGCGGGGGGCCACAATGAGCAGTTCTTC.

This clonotype was picked up many times. The rearrangement joins TRBV7-6 to TRBJ2-6; unclear D gene. The CDR3 covers 15 residues. The V end lost 5 bases, the J end lost 0 bases, and 8 bases lay between the germline ends. Germline V gene lookup returns CDR1 SGHVS and CDR2 FNYEAQ. The CDR3 loop reads CASSPQNSGANVLTF. CDR3 nucleotide sequence: TGTGCCAGCAGCCCACAAAACTCTGGGGCCAACGTCCTGACTTTC.

This clonotype was detected ten times or more. The chain joins TRBV7-6 to TRBJ1-6, with no clear D. Trimming removed 2 bases from V and 9 bases from J, with 14 bases in between. Germline CDR1 is SGHVS and CDR2 is FNYEAQ. This CDR3 is 15 amino acids long. The CDR3 sequence: CASSLQLMNSSPLHF. CDR3 in DNA: TGTGCCAGCAGCTTACAGCTGATGAACTCTTCACCCCTCCACTTT. The complete variable domain, with remaining parts taken from reference TRBV7-6 and TRBJ1-6, reads GAGVSQSPRYKVTKRGQDVALRCDPISGHVSLYWYRQALGQGPEFLTYFNYEAQQDKSGLPNDRFSAERPEGSISTLTIQRTEQRDSAMYRCASSLQLMNSSPLHFGNGTRLTVT.